This is a list of T cell receptor beta chains from one sample in a study of CD8 T cells in Susac syndrome. Each CDR3 protein gets one entry after TCRdb re-called the immunoSEQ multiplex PCR reads with MiXCR. The sample consists of under 85,000 distinct CDR3 sequences, approximately 93% of them appearing once. The sample comprised CD8+ T cells from PBMCs. Every receptor here comes from a human donor with Susac syndrome. Both conserved end residues are part of each CDR3. D genes are given only for firm matches. Only part of the rows carry a size: once, few, many, or a class if the clone is expanded.

size,J,D,V,DNA,CDR3
-,TRBJ2-5,TRBD1,TRBV13,TGTGCCAGCAGCATCATCGACAGGGATCGGGAGACCCAGTACTTC,CASSIIDRDRETQYF
-,TRBJ2-2,TRBD1,TRBV19,TGTGCCAGTAATAACAGGGGGCTAGGGACCGGGGAGCTGTTTTTT,CASNNRGLGTGELFF
-,TRBJ2-7,-,TRBV29-1,TGCAGCGTTGAAGATCCTCCGGGTAGCTACGAGCAGTACTTC,CSVEDPPGSYEQYF
once,TRBJ2-7,-,TRBV5-6,TGTGCCAGCAGCTTGGCACAGACTTACTACGAGCAGTACTTC,CASSLAQTYYEQYF
-,TRBJ2-3,-,TRBV4-3,TGCGCCAGCAGCCAAGATCCCCTCGGGGGCGCCACAGATACGCAGTATTTT,CASSQDPLGGATDTQYF
-,TRBJ2-1,-,TRBV6-5,TGTGCCAGCAGTTACGAGAAGGGCAATGAGCAGTTCTTC,CASSYEKGNEQFF
-,TRBJ2-2,-,TRBV29-1,TGCAGCGTGGATTCCAACACCGGGGAGCTGTTTTTT,CSVDSNTGELFF
-,TRBJ2-1,-,TRBV18,TGTGCCAGCTCACCGCAGGGCGGGGAAGGAGATGAGCAGTTCTTC,CASSPQGGEGDEQFF
-,TRBJ2-7,-,TRBV28,TGTGCCAGCAACCCACTGGGGCCGAACTACGAGCAGTACTTC,CASNPLGPNYEQYF
-,TRBJ2-7,-,TRBV28,TGTGCCAGCAGTTTCGGAGGGGGCGCCGCCGAGCAGTACTTC,CASSFGGGAAEQYF
-,TRBJ2-7,-,TRBV5-6,TGTGCCAGCAGCTTCTCGACCACCGTAAGCGAGCAGTACTTC,CASSFSTTVSEQYF
-,TRBJ2-7,-,TRBV7-9,TGTGCCAGCAGCTTCCAGGGGGGTACCTACGAGCAGTACTTC,CASSFQGGTYEQYF
-,TRBJ2-7,TRBD1,TRBV6-6,TGTGCCAGCACTATGGGACAGGGGATCTACGAGCAGTACTTC,CASTMGQGIYEQYF
-,TRBJ2-3,TRBD2,TRBV29-1,TGCAGCGTCGAGCGGGAGTCCACAGATACGCAGTATTTT,CSVERESTDTQYF